These 10 T cell receptor beta chains came from one sample sequenced in a study of cytomegalovirus exposure and HLA in healthy donors. The primer mix had 60 Vbeta and 13 Jbeta primers. Here immunoSEQ multiplex PCR was the method, and the copy in TCRdb shows in-frame clones only, minus some. The table lists approximately 170,000 clones, 71% of them singletons. Sequencing used PBMCs. These receptors were obtained from a girl between 10 and 17 years old in good health and CMV-seronegative.

J is TRBJ1-3 and V is TRBV2, with 7 nucleotides matching TRBD1. CDR1 and CDR2 from the germline V gene are SNHLY and FYNNEI. This CDR3 is 14 amino acids long. V dropped 6 bases and J dropped 1; count of bases not matched to a gene: 3. The DNA for the CDR3 is TGTGCCAGCAGAGGGACAGTATCTGGAAACACCATATATTTT. Translated: CASRGTVSGNTIYF.

This clone was seen more than once but under ten times. In DNA, the CDR3 is TGCGCCAGCAGTGAGTCTCACGCAGGGCCCTCGAACACTGAAGCTTTCTTT. Translated: CASSESHAGPSNTEAFF. The rearrangement uses TRBV10-2 and TRBJ1-1; D may be TRBD1 (5 bases). The CDR3 extends over 17 amino acids. Per germline, CDR1 WSHSY and CDR2 SAAADI. V gave up 0 bases and J gave up 1 base, with 15 bases separating them.

This CDR3 is CASSLEQGARLGYGYTF. The CDR3 DNA is TGTGCCAGCAGCTTGGAGCAGGGGGCGCGGCTGGGCTATGGCTACACCTTC. The chain carries TRBV5-6 and TRBJ1-2, with 8 bases that match TRBD1. CDR1 is SGHDT and CDR2 is YYEEEE in the germline V gene. This CDR3 is 17 amino acids long. Trimming cost V 0 bases and J 4 bases; bases outside gene matches: 11.

This clone was detected only once. The chain combines TRBV6-1 with TRBJ2-4, with 11 bases that match TRBD2. The length of the CDR3 is 18 residues. V shed 3 bases and J 1 base; nucleotides not matched to a gene: 8. The germline V gene has CDR1 MNHNS and CDR2 SASEGT. Written as DNA, the CDR3 is TGTGCCAGCAGTGACGGGCTAGCGGGGGGTAGGGCCAAAAACATTCAGTACTTC. Encoded protein: CASSDGLAGGRAKNIQYF.

J is TRBJ1-2 and V is TRBV7-3, with 7 bases fitting TRBD1. The CDR3 is 16 amino acids. V was pared by 4 bases and J by 10 bases, with 18 bases of the junction left unmatched. Germline lookup yields CDR1 SGHTA and CDR2 FQGTGA. The CDR3 DNA reads as TGTGCCAGCAGCTCGCTAGACAGGGTGCTTGCCGTGGACTACACCTTC. Translated: CASSSLDRVLAVDYTF.

The CDR3 protein is CASSLGFGTGAPGYTF. In DNA, the CDR3 is TGCGCCAGCAGCTTGGGATTTGGGACAGGGGCTCCTGGCTACACCTTC. This sequence joins TRBV5-1 and TRBJ1-2; 10 bases are a match to TRBD1. The germline CDR1 and CDR2 sequences are SGHRS and YFSETQ. CDR3 size: 16 residues. V lost 0 bases to trimming and J lost 7 bases; unmatched junction nucleotides: 9.

This clone showed up just once. This chain uses TRBV19 with TRBJ1-5, with D possibly matching TRBD1 (6 bases). Trimming stripped 4 bases from V and 2 bases from J, with 9 bases between. CDR1 LNHDA and CDR2 SQIVND come from the germline V gene (reference sequence). CDR3 size: 14 residues. This chain's CDR3 is CASSRNRGNQPQHF. The CDR3 bases are TGTGCCAGTAGTAGAAACAGGGGCAATCAGCCCCAGCATTTT.

The gene calls are TRBV4-1 and TRBJ1-2; D gene uncertain. Germline assignment: CDR1 MGHRA and CDR2 YSYEKL. The CDR3 runs 15 residues. Deletions cut 1 base from V and 7 bases from J, with 16 bases between. The CDR3 is CASSQGQAVVRGYTF. The CDR3 DNA reads as TGCGCCAGCAGCCAAGGCCAGGCCGTAGTGCGTGGCTACACCTTC.

The chain uses TRBV7-9 and TRBJ1-2; D is perhaps TRBD1 (6 bases). The CDR3 covers 15 residues. Germline values: CDR1 SEHNR, CDR2 FQNEAQ (reference sequence). V lost 5 bases and J lost 8, with 21 bases in between. The CDR3: CASSHQSNVRGGYTF. CDR3 in DNA: TGTGCCAGCAGCCACCAATCAAACGTCAGGGGCGGCTACACCTTC.

The V and J genes are TRBV30 and TRBJ1-2; 8 bases fit TRBD1. Germline CDR1 reads GTSNPN; CDR2 reads SVGIG (reference sequence). This CDR3 has 16 amino acids. The trim removed 2 bases at V and 4 bases at J, leaving 12 bases unmatched. CDR3 sequence: CAWSFRTGTGGYGYTF. In DNA, the CDR3 is TGTGCCTGGAGTTTTAGGACAGGGACCGGGGGCTATGGCTACACCTTC.